This T cell receptor beta chain was recovered during a study of T-cell reconstitution after alpha-beta-depleted transplantation in children (TCRdb year 2016). General notes on the study: T-cell immune reconstitution after TCRalphabeta/CD19-depleted allogeneic hematopoietic cell transplantation in children was quantitatively tracked in the study by means of TCR repertoire profiling.

The treatment or condition tag for this specimen amounts to: allogeneic hematopoietic cell transplantation with graft depleted of TCRalphabeta T cells and CD19 B cells. The children who served as transplant recipients had been given grafts of TCRalphabeta/CD19-depleted allogeneic hematopoietic cells. Libraries were prepared through PCR. Sequencer: Illumina HiSeq 2500. Molecular barcoding was employed in the preparation of TCR libraries, with unique molecular identifiers being used to normalize TCRbeta repertoire quantification. TCRdb's own reprocessing of the public reads used fastp at Q25 and MiXCR and kept productive beta chains. Entries are consolidated by CDR3 protein sequence, retaining the most common genes and DNA. The table for this sample lists roughly 490,000 distinct CDR3 sequences; over 10% of them were counted only once. Of the sample, 12% to 15% is held by the ten largest clones. The paper's findings and limits, for the study overall: In some patients, the high TCRbeta diversity seen at day 60 was put down to recipient T cells and intrathymic progenitors that had survived conditioning. About two months after transplant, the apparently early recovery of alphabetaT-cell counts reportedly depended on just several hundred clones that had expanded rapidly and came from non-depleted graft cells. The frequencies of hyperexpanded clones fell over the following months, and after one year, T-cell counts and TCRbeta diversity were mostly attributed to newly produced T cells.

V has 0 bases trimmed and J has 4 bases trimmed; junction bases matching no gene number 11. Reading the germline V gene (reference sequence) gives CDR1 DFQATT and CDR2 SNEGSKA. The CDR3 sequence holds 16 residues, the cysteine and phenylalanine included. Only the CDR3 DNA is retained, 48 bases long and in frame from the first base. Notes on this clonotype: Its antigen has not been determined. No base-level quality is on record; no much larger clone is a single base apart.

The rearranged chain carries TRBV20-1 and TRBJ1-2, with 7 bases aligning to TRBD1. The sample consisted of PBMCs, mostly from graft donor cells, taken 180 days after TCRalphabeta/CD19-depleted stem cell transplant. This sequence was found in a female patient between 2 and 15 years old who had a stem cell transplant for aplastic anemia, so the T cells may come from the graft donor. CDR3 loop: CSARDQTGRRIYGYTF. The DNA sequence is given as TGCAGTGCTAGAGATCAGACAGGGCGGAGGATCTATGGCTACACCTTC.